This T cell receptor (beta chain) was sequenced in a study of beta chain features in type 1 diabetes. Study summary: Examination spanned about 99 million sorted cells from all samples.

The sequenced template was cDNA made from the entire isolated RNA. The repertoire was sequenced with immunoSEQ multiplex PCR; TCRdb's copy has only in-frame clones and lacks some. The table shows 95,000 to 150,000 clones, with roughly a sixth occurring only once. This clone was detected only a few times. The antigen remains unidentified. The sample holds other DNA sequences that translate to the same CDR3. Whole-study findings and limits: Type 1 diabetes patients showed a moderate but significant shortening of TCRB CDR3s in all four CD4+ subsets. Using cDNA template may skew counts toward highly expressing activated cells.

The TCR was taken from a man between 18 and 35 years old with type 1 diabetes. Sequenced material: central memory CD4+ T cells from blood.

CDR3: CAWGGNNQPQHF. The DNA of the CDR3 is TGTGCCTGGGGGGGGAACAATCAGCCCCAGCATTTT. The rearrangement links TRBV30 to TRBJ1-5; a weak D match, TRBD1 (5 bases). Deletions cut 5 bases from V and 3 bases from J, with 8 bases between. The germline V gene encodes CDR1 GTSNPN and CDR2 SVGIG (reference sequence). The CDR3 consists of 12 residues.